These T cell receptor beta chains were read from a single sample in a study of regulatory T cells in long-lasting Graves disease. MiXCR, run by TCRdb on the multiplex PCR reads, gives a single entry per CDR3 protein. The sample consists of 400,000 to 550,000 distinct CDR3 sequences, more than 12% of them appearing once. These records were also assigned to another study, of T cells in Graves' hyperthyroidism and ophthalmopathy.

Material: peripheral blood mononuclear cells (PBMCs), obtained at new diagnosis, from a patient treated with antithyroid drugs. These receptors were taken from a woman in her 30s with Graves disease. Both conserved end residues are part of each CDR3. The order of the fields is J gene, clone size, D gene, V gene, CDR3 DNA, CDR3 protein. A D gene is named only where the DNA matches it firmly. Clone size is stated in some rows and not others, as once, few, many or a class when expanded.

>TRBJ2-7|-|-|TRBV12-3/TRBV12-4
TGTGCCAGCAGTTTTATGAACGAGCAGTACTTC
CASSFMNEQYF
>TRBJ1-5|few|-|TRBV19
TGTGCCAGTAAAAAGGGGGAGGAACAGCCCCAGCATTTT
CASKKGEEQPQHF
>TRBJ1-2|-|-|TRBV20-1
TGCAGTGCTAGGTCGCCGGTTTACTATGGCTACACCTTC
CSARSPVYYGYTF
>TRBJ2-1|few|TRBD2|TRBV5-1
TGTGCCAGCAGCTTAGGCCTCGGCGGGAGGGTCTCCAGAAACAATGAGCAGTTCTTC
CASSLGLGGRVSRNNEQFF
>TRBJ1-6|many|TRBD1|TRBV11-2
TGTGCCAGCAGCTTAGCGGGAGGGGGCGCGAGACCCCTCCACTTT
CASSLAGGGARPLHF
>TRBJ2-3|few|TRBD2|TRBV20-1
TGCAGTGCCTACGCAATTCGACTAGCGGGGTTCACAGATACGCAGTATTTT
CSAYAIRLAGFTDTQYF
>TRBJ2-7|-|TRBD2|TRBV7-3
TGTGCCAGCAGCCCTGAGCGGGACTCCTACGAGCAGTACTTC
CASSPERDSYEQYF
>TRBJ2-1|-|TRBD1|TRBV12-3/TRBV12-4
TGTGCCAGCACCACAGGGGAGACCTACAATGAGCAGTTCTTC
CASTTGETYNEQFF
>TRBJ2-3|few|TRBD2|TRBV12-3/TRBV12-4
TGTGCCAGCAGTTTAGCAGCGGGACTAGCGACACCCCCAGATACGCAGTATTTT
CASSLAAGLATPPDTQYF
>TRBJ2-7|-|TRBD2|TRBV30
TGTGCCTGGAGTCCCACGGGGGGGGCGAGGGACGAGCAGTACTTC
CAWSPTGGARDEQYF
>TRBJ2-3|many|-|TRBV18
TGTGCCAGCTCAGCAGGCACGTACACTAGCACAGATACGCAGTATTTT
CASSAGTYTSTDTQYF
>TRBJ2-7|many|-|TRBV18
TGTGCCAGCTCACCCGCCCAAAGGACGGCTTACGAGCAGTACTTC
CASSPAQRTAYEQYF
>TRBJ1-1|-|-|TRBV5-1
TGCGCCAGCAGCTTGGCCCTGCCCACTGAGACTGAAGCTTTCTTT
CASSLALPTETEAFF
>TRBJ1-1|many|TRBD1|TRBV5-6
TGTGCCAGCAGCTTAAAGGGACAGGGGATCACTGAAGCTTTCTTT
CASSLKGQGITEAFF
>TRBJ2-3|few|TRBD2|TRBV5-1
TGCGCCAGCAGCTTGGCGATTAGCGGGAGGGCCGGAGCAGATACGCAGTATTTT
CASSLAISGRAGADTQYF
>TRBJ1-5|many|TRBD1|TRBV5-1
TGCGCCAGCAGCCTCGGGACAGGGGTGGGTCAGCCCCAGCATTTT
CASSLGTGVGQPQHF
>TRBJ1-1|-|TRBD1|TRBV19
TGTGCCAGTAGTATGGACAGGGGGACTGAAGCTTTCTTT
CASSMDRGTEAFF
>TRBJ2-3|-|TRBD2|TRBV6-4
TGTGCCAGCAGTGAGGAAGCGGGAGATAGCACAGATACGCAGTATTTT
CASSEEAGDSTDTQYF
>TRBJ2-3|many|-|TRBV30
TGTGCCTGGAGTGTGAGCTACACAGATACGCAGTATTTT
CAWSVSYTDTQYF
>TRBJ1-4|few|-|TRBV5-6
TGTGCCAGCAGCTTGGAAAGACAGGCCGGTGGGGGAAAACTGTTTTTT
CASSLERQAGGGKLFF
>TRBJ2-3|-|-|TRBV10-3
TGTGCCATCAGTGAGCTGGCGAGCACAGATACGCAGTATTTT
CAISELASTDTQYF
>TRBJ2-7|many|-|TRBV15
TGTGCCACCAGCCTAGGGAGGACAGACCCCTACGAGCAGTACTTC
CATSLGRTDPYEQYF
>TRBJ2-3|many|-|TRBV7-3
TGTGCCAGCAGCTCCCAGGGGGATACGCAGTATTTT
CASSSQGDTQYF
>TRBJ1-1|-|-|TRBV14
TGTGCCAGCAGCCACGAAGCCGGGCGGAATGCTTTCTTT
CASSHEAGRNAFF
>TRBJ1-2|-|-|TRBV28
TGTGCCAGCAGTTTGATTTTGGGGGACTACTATGGCTACACCTTC
CASSLILGDYYGYTF
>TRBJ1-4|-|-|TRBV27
TGTGCCAGCAGTTTACGGCGTACCTTCGGGGAAAAACTGCTTTTT
CASSLRRTFGEKLLF
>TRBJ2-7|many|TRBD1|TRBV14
TGTGCCAGCAGCCAACCGGGACAGGTTCGATCCCACGAGCAGTACTTC
CASSQPGQVRSHEQYF
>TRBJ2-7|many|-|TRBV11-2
TGTGCCAGCAGCCGAAGGGAAGGCGCCTACGAGCAGTACTTC
CASSRREGAYEQYF
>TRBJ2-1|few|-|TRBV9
TGTGCCAGCAGCGTAGCTAGCCGATACAATGAGCAGTTCTTC
CASSVASRYNEQFF
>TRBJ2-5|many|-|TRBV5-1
TGCGCCAGCAGCTTGGATCGGCTAGCGGAGACCCAGTACTTC
CASSLDRLAETQYF
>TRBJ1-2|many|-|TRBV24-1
TGTGCCACCAGTGATACACCTAACTATGGCTACACCTTC
CATSDTPNYGYTF
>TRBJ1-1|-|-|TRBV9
TGTGCCAGCAGCGTAGGGGGTCTCTCGGGGGCAAAGCGTGAGGTAGCTTTCTTT
CASSVGGLSGAKREVAFF
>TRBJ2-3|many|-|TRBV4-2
TGTGCCAGCAGCCAAGAGCCGGTGGGACCTAGCACAGATACGCAGTATTTT
CASSQEPVGPSTDTQYF
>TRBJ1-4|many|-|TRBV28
TGTGCCAGCAGTTCTGAAGGGACCGCCTCTGCAACTAATGAAAAACTGTTTTTT
CASSSEGTASATNEKLFF
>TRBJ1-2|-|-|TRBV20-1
TGCAGTGCTAGGGAACCCGACAGATACTATGGCTACACCTTC
CSAREPDRYYGYTF
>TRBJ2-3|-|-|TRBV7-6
TGTGCCAGCAGCCTACTAGGGGAGGTAGATACGCAGTATTTT
CASSLLGEVDTQYF
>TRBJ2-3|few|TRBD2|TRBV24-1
TGTGCCACCAGTGGACTAGCGGGAGGGGCAGATACGCAGTATTTT
CATSGLAGGADTQYF
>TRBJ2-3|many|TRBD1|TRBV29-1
TGCAGCGTTGTCAACAGGGGAGAGGGCACAGATACGCAGTATTTT
CSVVNRGEGTDTQYF
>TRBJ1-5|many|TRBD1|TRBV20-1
TGCAGTGCCCCGGGACAGGGAAACCAGCCCCAGCATTTT
CSAPGQGNQPQHF
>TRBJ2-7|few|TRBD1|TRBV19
TGTGCCACCCGACAGGGACGGGACTCCTACGAGCAGTACTTC
CATRQGRDSYEQYF
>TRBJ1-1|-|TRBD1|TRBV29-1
TGCAGCGTGGACAGGCGACTCAACACTGAAGCTTTCTTT
CSVDRRLNTEAFF
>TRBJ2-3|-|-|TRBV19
TGTGCCAGTAGTATCGGGTTCTTGCGGGGAAAATTTAGCACAGATACGCAGTATTTT
CASSIGFLRGKFSTDTQYF
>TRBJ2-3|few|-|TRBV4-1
TGCGCCAGCACTCCAGATTGGATGACGGATAGCACAGATACGCAGTATTTT
CASTPDWMTDSTDTQYF
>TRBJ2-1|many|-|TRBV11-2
TGTGCCAGCAGTCGTGGTGAGCAGTTCTTC
CASSRGEQFF
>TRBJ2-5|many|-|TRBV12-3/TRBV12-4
TGTGCCAGCAGTTTATATAGAGAGACCCAGTACTTC
CASSLYRETQYF
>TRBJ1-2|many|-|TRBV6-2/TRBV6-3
TGTGCCAGCAGTTACTCGGAGGGAGGCTACACCTTC
CASSYSEGGYTF
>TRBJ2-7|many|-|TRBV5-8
TGTGCCAGCAGCTTGAGATGGCGGGCGAGCTCCTACGAGCAGTACTTC
CASSLRWRASSYEQYF
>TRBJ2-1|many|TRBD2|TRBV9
TGTGCCAGCAGCGACAGCGGGAGCTCCTACAATGAGCAGTTCTTC
CASSDSGSSYNEQFF
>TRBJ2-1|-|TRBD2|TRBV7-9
TGTGCCAGCAGCTTAGCGGTGGGACTAGCGGGAGGTGCCTACAATGAGCAGTTCTTC
CASSLAVGLAGGAYNEQFF
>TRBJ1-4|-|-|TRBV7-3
TGTGCCAGCAGCTTTGGCAGCAGAGGTGAAAAACTGTTTTTT
CASSFGSRGEKLFF
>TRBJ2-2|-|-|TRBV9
TGTGCCAGCAGCGTAGTGGCGGGGTTTCCCTCATTATCCGGGGAGCTGTTTTTT
CASSVVAGFPSLSGELFF
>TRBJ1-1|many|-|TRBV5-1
TGCGCCAGCAGCTTGGGGGCGGGGAAGGATGAAGCTTTCTTT
CASSLGAGKDEAFF